This T cell receptor beta chain was recovered during a study of monozygotic twins with inflammatory bowel disease. Findings and caveats of the study: Relative to healthy twins, IBD patients had fewer clonotypes in common with others, a gap that was especially apparent with disease activity. Subtypes among T cells remained indistinguishable.

Comments on this clonotype: Its antigen remains unknown.

The CDR3 spans 20 residues. CDR1 ENHRY and CDR2 SYGVKD come from the germline V gene. For every sample, eight separate reactions were used to make cDNA. After re-calling the 5' RACE reads, TCRdb lists one entry per CDR3 protein, DNA absent. The specimen's table records about 450,000 distinct CDR3 sequences. This rearrangement joins TRBV10-3 to TRBJ2-2; absent DNA, TCRdb's TRBD2 call cannot be checked. This TCR was sampled from a human donor with ulcerative colitis or Crohn's disease, or a healthy co-twin of an affected twin (not recorded which). The sample consisted of blood. CDR3 in amino acids: CAISAPGPTLSEWNTGELFF.